Below are 9 T cell receptor beta chains sequenced from a single sample in a study of radiotherapy plus CTLA-4 blockade in lung cancer. The protocol was immunoSEQ multiplex PCR, while the TCRdb copy is restricted to in-frame clones and leaves out a portion. Found here are about 38,000 clones, around 86% of them singletons; the top ten hold about 20%. The sequencing used peripheral blood, collected from a patient treated with radiotherapy plus ipilimumab. The receptor set was obtained from a human donor with non-small cell lung cancer whose response to radiotherapy plus ipilimumab could not be evaluated.

The chain couples TRBV29-1 to TRBJ2-5, with 13 positions matching TRBD2. V gave up 4 bases and J gave up 5 bases; unmatched junction bases: 4. The germline V gene encodes CDR1 SQVTM and CDR2 ANQGSEA. CDR3 length: 14 residues. The CDR3 spells CSVGLTSGGETQYF. The DNA of the CDR3 is TGCAGCGTTGGCTTGACTAGCGGGGGGGAGACCCAGTACTTC.

This chain links TRBV28 with TRBJ2-3; 7 bases line up with TRBD2. The V and J ends lost 7 bases and 7 bases, in that order; junction bases with no gene match: 11. The germline V gene encodes CDR1 MDHEN and CDR2 SYDVKM. This CDR3 has 14 amino acids. For the CDR3, the DNA is TGTGCCAGCACCCTGGGAGGGTTTGTTTATACGCAGTATTTT. Encoded protein: CASTLGGFVYTQYF.

This chain uses TRBV9 with TRBJ1-1; TRBD1 matches 7 bases. The germline V gene has CDR1 SGDLS and CDR2 YYNGEE. The CDR3 consists of 14 residues. After removal of 0 bases from V and 7 bases from J, the junction contained 6 bases not matched to a gene. The CDR3 nucleotides are TGTGCCAGCAGCGTAGCCAGAACAGGGGTTGAAGCTTTCTTT. It codes for CASSVARTGVEAFF.

A remark on this clone: Germline and junction disagree at one end, which may indicate a read error. This chain's CDR3 is CASRLDRRGVVF. CDR3 coding DNA: TGTGCCAGCAGATTAGACAGAAGGGGTGTGGTCTTC. The chain recombines TRBV28 with TRBJ2-1; possible D gene TRBD1, 5 bases. The V gene's germline CDR1 is MDHEN and CDR2 SYDVKM. The CDR3 totals 12 residues.

The rearrangement uses TRBV18 and TRBJ2-1; perhaps TRBD2 as D (8 bases). The CDR3 covers 15 residues. CDR1 and CDR2 (germline): KGHSH, LQKENI. V was clipped by 8 bases and J by 9 bases, with 23 bases between them. In DNA, the CDR3 is TGTGCCAGCACACAGGGGCACAGCGGGAGTACTGAGCAGTTCTTC. Its translation is CASTQGHSGSTEQFF.

V and J are TRBV4-3 and TRBJ2-5, with D perhaps matching TRBD1 (6 bases). The DNA end is more similar to TRBJ2-7, so the J call may be wrong. The germline V gene has CDR1 LGHNA and CDR2 YSLEER. The CDR3 is 15 residues long. The CDR3: CASSQGLLGGYEQYF. The CDR3 nucleotides read TGCGCCAGCAGCCAAGGGCTCCTAGGGGGTTACGAGCAGTACTTC.

This chain uses TRBV10-2 with TRBJ2-5; TRBD1 might be the D (5 bases). The J call may be wrong; the DNA end is better matched by TRBJ2-7. This CDR3 region has 13 residues. Germline V gene sequence: CDR1 WSHSY, CDR2 SAAADI. The CDR3 spells CASSEGAPSEQYF. DNA for the CDR3: TGCGCCAGCAGTGAGGGGGCCCCAAGCGAGCAGTACTTC.

This chain joins TRBV5-1 and TRBJ2-7, with 8 bases matching TRBD1. Germline CDR1 SGHRS, CDR2 YFSETQ. This CDR3 is 15 amino acids long. J was trimmed by 4 bases and V by 0 bases; bases with no gene match: 6. The CDR3 spells CASSLEGTGAYEQYF. Here the CDR3 DNA reads TGCGCCAGCAGCTTGGAGGGGACAGGTGCTTACGAGCAGTACTTC.

This chain joins TRBV27 and TRBJ1-2, with TRBD1 matching over 12 bases. The length of the CDR3 is 15 residues. Germline CDR1 reads MNHEY; CDR2 reads SMNVEV (reference sequence). V shed 6 bases, J shed 1 base, and the junction held 3 bases outside the gene matches. CDR3 in amino acids: CASSRDRGHNYGYTF. In nucleotides, the CDR3 is TGTGCCAGCAGCCGGGACAGGGGGCATAACTATGGCTACACCTTC.